The clone carrying this T cell receptor beta chain is a singleton in its sample. Authors' methods: Nucleated cell counts were estimated from reference gene primer amplification. Libraries were prepared by immunoSEQ multiplex PCR; TCRdb keeps only in-frame clonotypes and omits some of them. That table is the source of V, J and clone size, and D and trimming were worked out from the DNA. The sample contains under 55,000 clones, approximately 82% of which appear only once. This sample was taken from a study of blood T cell repertoires in COVID-19. The wider study: Acute and convalescent COVID-19 specimens originated in the United States, Italy and Spain.

The clonotype comes from a woman aged 50 to 60 with acute COVID-19. The sequenced sample consisted of PBMCs or T cells enriched from blood (not recorded which).

The CDR3 here is CASSYSGLADREQYF. The CDR3 DNA reads TGTGCCAGCAGTTACTCGGGACTAGCGGATCGCGAGCAGTACTTC. The chain joins TRBV6-5 to TRBJ2-7; 11 bases agree with TRBD2. V shed 0 bases and J 6 bases; nucleotides not matched to a gene: 4. The CDR3 runs 15 residues. CDR1 and CDR2 (germline): MNHEY, SVGAGI.